This T cell receptor beta chain is drawn from a study of cytomegalovirus exposure and HLA in healthy donors. Study results and limitations: Per a prior analysis, the majority of TCR beta V segments were productive roughly 87% or roughly 30% of the time.

PCR amplification relied on 60 Vbeta primers (plus 13 Jbeta primers). TCRdb keeps only in-frame clones here, not all; method: immunoSEQ multiplex PCR. Here the sample spans about 220,000 clones, 76% being singletons. To note about this clone: Its antigen is unidentified.

The CDR3 is 13 amino acids. Germline lookup yields CDR1 SGHNT and CDR2 YYREEE (reference sequence). The ends were cut back, 1 base at V and 6 bases at J, with 7 bases in the middle. This chain links TRBV5-4 with TRBJ2-2; D perhaps matches TRBD1 (5 bases). The receptor was derived from a young man in good health and CMV-seronegative. Material: PBMCs. The CDR3 here is CASSLQGSGELFF. In DNA, the CDR3 is TGTGCCAGCAGCTTGCAGGGTTCCGGGGAGCTGTTTTTT.